The 23 T cell receptor beta chains listed next were all sequenced from one sample in a study of radiotherapy plus CTLA-4 blockade in lung cancer. Libraries were prepared by immunoSEQ multiplex PCR; TCRdb keeps only in-frame clonotypes and omits some of them. The sample carries 30,000 or so clones, roughly 71% recorded once. Sequenced here: peripheral blood, sampled from a patient treated with radiotherapy plus ipilimumab. The receptors were gathered from a human donor with non-small cell lung cancer who had stable disease on radiotherapy plus ipilimumab.

The J gene is TRBJ2-2, the V gene TRBV9, with 8 bases fitting TRBD1. Trimming at V came to 0 bases and at J to 3 bases, leaving 7 bases not matched to a gene. The CDR3 runs 17 residues. Germline loops: CDR1 SGDLS, CDR2 YYNGEE. The CDR3 sequence is CASSVVSGGEYTGELFF. CDR3 coding DNA: TGTGCCAGCAGCGTAGTCTCAGGGGGCGAATACACCGGGGAGCTGTTTTTT.

This rearrangement joins TRBV11-3 to TRBJ2-5; D is possibly TRBD1 (6 bases). Trimming cost V 5 bases and J 1 base, with 11 bases left between them. Germline V CDR1 and CDR2: SGHNT, YENEEA. This CDR3 comprises 14 residues. This chain's CDR3 is CASSPLGGQETQYF. In nucleotides, the CDR3 is TGTGCCAGCAGCCCCCTAGGGGGCCAAGAGACCCAGTACTTC. Supplemented by reference TRBV11-3 and TRBJ2-5, the full variable domain reads EAGVVQSPRYKIIEKKQPVAFWCNPISGHNTLYWYLQNLGQGPELLIRYENEEAVDDSQLPKDRFSAERLKGVDSTLKIQPAELGDSAVYLCASSPLGGQETQYFGPGTRLLVL.

This clone was picked up a small number of times. The rearrangement links TRBV7-8 to TRBJ2-5, with D possibly matching TRBD2 (5 bases). The CDR3 has 16 amino acids. CDR1 and CDR2 (germline): SGHVS, FQNEAQ. V lost 5 bases and J lost 3, with 19 bases in between. CDR3: CASSEPLPSGKETQYF. The CDR3 nucleotides are TGTGCCAGCAGCGAACCCCTGCCCAGCGGAAAAGAGACCCAGTACTTC.

The rearrangement uses TRBV7-9 and TRBJ2-1; TRBD2 matches 15 bases. The J segment lost 4 bases and the V segment lost 5 bases, leaving 12 bases of the junction unmatched. CDR1 and CDR2 (germline): SEHNR, FQNEAQ (reference sequence). There are 19 residues in the CDR3. In DNA form, the CDR3 reads TGTGCCAGCAGCCGCGAAGCGGGACTAGCGGGAGGAGCATACAATGAGCAGTTCTTC. This translates into CASSREAGLAGGAYNEQFF.

The genes are TRBV19 and TRBJ2-7; D remains ambiguous. The CDR3 covers 16 residues. CDR1 is LNHDA and CDR2 is SQIVND in the germline V gene (reference sequence). V gave up 11 bases and J gave up 0 bases, with 23 bases separating them. CDR3 DNA sequence: TGTGCCTCCTCTGGAAAAGGTAGGGCACCCTCCTACGAGCAGTACTTC. The encoded protein is CASSGKGRAPSYEQYF.

The V and J genes are TRBV4-2 and TRBJ1-3, with D possibly matching TRBD1 (5 bases). Germline loops: CDR1 LGHNA, CDR2 YNFKEQ. The CDR3 extends over 16 amino acids. V was trimmed by 6 bases and J by 4 bases, leaving 19 bases between them. The CDR3 nucleotides read TGTGCCAGCAGTCACACCGCCTCACGGGACGGAAACACCATATATTTT. The encoded protein is CASSHTASRDGNTIYF.

In this sample, this clone turned up a few times. The rearrangement links TRBV19 to TRBJ1-2; D gene uncertain. V gave up 5 bases and J gave up 0 bases, with 13 bases separating them. The CDR3 is 15 amino acids. Germline CDR1 and CDR2: LNHDA and SQIVND (reference sequence). The CDR3 spells CASSSELSANYGYTF. For the CDR3, the DNA is TGTGCCAGTAGTTCAGAGCTCAGCGCTAACTATGGCTACACCTTC. The whole variable domain, filled in from reference TRBV19 and TRBJ1-2, reads DGGITQSPKYLFRKEGQNVTLSCEQNLNHDAMYWYRQDPGQGLRLIYYSQIVNDFQKGDIAEGYSVSREKKESFPLTVTSAQKNPTAFYLCASSSELSANYGYTFGSGTRLTVV.

This clone was picked up a small number of times. The chain employs TRBV5-1 and TRBJ2-7, with 8 bases lining up with TRBD1. V lost 4 bases to trimming and J lost 2 bases; unmatched junction nucleotides: 5. The CDR3 is 14 residues long. In germline, CDR1 is SGHRS, CDR2 YFSETQ. The CDR3 sequence: CASSPLDRAYEQYF. The CDR3 nucleotides are TGCGCCAGCAGCCCCCTGGACAGGGCCTACGAGCAGTACTTC.

About this clone itself: A read error may account for a junction end that differs from germline. Other DNA sequences from this sample encode an identical CDR3 as well. The chain combines TRBV10-2 with TRBJ2-2; D is possibly TRBD2 (5 bases). The CDR3 sequence is 14 residues long. Germline lookup yields CDR1 WSHSY and CDR2 SAAADI. This chain's CDR3 is CASSPGRSAGELFF. CDR3 nucleotides: TGCGCCAGCAGCCCCGGACGAAGCGCCGGGGAACTGTTTTTT.

This clone was seen more than once but under ten times. The CDR3 DNA reads TGCGCCAGCAGCTTGGCGGGGGCGCGTGGCTACACCTTC. Residues: CASSLAGARGYTF. This chain connects TRBV5-1 to TRBJ1-2; TRBD1 is a possible D gene (6 bases). This CDR3 contains 13 residues. Trimming left V 0 bases short and J 7 bases short, with 10 bases between. Per the germline V gene, CDR1 is SGHRS and CDR2 is YFSETQ.

The V and J genes are TRBV7-3 and TRBJ2-2; 10 positions match TRBD2. With V trimmed by 5 bases and J by 4 bases, 19 bases remained unmatched. Germline lookup yields CDR1 SGHTA and CDR2 FQGTGA. There are 20 residues in the CDR3. CDR3 in DNA: TGTGCCAGCAGCCAGAAGCCAAGGACTAGCGGAATTGGATTCACCGGGGAGCTGTTTTTT. Protein product: CASSQKPRTSGIGFTGELFF.

The chain couples TRBV28 to TRBJ1-2; possibly TRBD1 for D (5 bases). CDR1 and CDR2 from the germline V gene are MDHEN and SYDVKM. V was trimmed by 6 bases and J by 3 bases, leaving 23 bases between them. CDR3 length equals 17 residues. The CDR3 DNA reads TGTGCCAGCAGAAATCATATCCGGGGCAGTAAATACTATGGCTACACCTTC. It translates to CASRNHIRGSKYYGYTF.

This clone was found a few times. The V and J genes are TRBV7-2 and TRBJ2-7, with TRBD2 matching over 13 bases. J was trimmed by 4 bases and V by 1 base; bases with no gene match: 4. Germline V gene data show CDR1 as SGHTA and CDR2 as FQGNSA. This CDR3 has 16 residues. The CDR3 loop reads CASSLGSLAGGYEQYF. The DNA for the CDR3 is TGTGCCAGCAGCTTAGGGTCACTAGCGGGAGGGTACGAGCAGTACTTC.

The chain employs TRBV23-1 and TRBJ2-4; D is unclear. TRBV23-1 carries the ORF label, with uncertain function. The V and J ends lost 4 bases and 0 bases respectively, with 10 bases between them. The CDR3 runs to 15 residues. In nucleotides, the CDR3 is TGCGCCAGCAGTCTTCGTAGGTCAGCCAAAAACATTCAGTACTTC. Its protein product is CASSLRRSAKNIQYF.

In this sample, this clone turned up a few times. This rearrangement joins TRBV7-9 to TRBJ2-1; TRBD2 aligns across 10 bases. The CDR3 consists of 15 residues. Germline assignment: CDR1 SEHNR and CDR2 FQNEAQ (reference sequence). With V trimmed by 7 bases and J by 3 bases, 6 bases remained unmatched. CDR3 sequence (DNA): TGTGCCAGCATCCGAAGCGGGAGGGGCTACAATGAGCAGTTCTTC. Translation: CASIRSGRGYNEQFF.

This clone was detected only a few times. This sequence joins TRBV4-2 and TRBJ2-3; 9 bases fit TRBD2. V lost 7 bases and J lost 0; bases outside the gene matches: 8. This CDR3 contains 16 residues. Per germline, CDR1 LGHNA and CDR2 YNFKEQ. The CDR3 sequence is CASTPRLAASTDTQYF. The CDR3, as DNA: TGTGCCAGCACCCCGAGACTAGCGGCTAGCACAGATACGCAGTATTTT.

The rearrangement joins TRBV2 to TRBJ2-7; 9 bases match TRBD2. This CDR3 has 14 amino acids. The germline CDR1 and CDR2 sequences are SNHLY and FYNNEI. The junction had 5 bases not matched to a gene; V was cut back by 4 bases and J by 4 bases. The CDR3 sequence is CASSVSAGGYEQYF. As DNA, the CDR3 is TGTGCCAGCAGTGTATCGGCGGGAGGGTACGAGCAGTACTTC.

The chain has TRBV7-6 and TRBJ2-7; 7 bases fit TRBD1. Germline V CDR1 and CDR2: SGHVS, FNYEAQ. The CDR3 spans 15 residues. Trimming removed 5 bases from V and 5 bases from J; junction bases left unmatched: 12. The CDR3 sequence: CASSTRQGKADEQYF. CDR3 sequence (DNA): TGTGCCAGCAGCACGCGACAGGGTAAAGCTGACGAGCAGTACTTC.

This clone was observed a few times. The V call is TRBV5-1, the J call TRBJ2-7; 10 bases are a match to TRBD2. V was pared by 5 bases and J by 2 bases, with 7 bases of the junction left unmatched. Germline loops: CDR1 SGHRS, CDR2 YFSETQ. The CDR3 totals 15 residues. CDR3 in amino acids: CASRVAGGRTYEQYF. The CDR3 DNA is TGCGCCAGCAGGGTAGCGGGAGGTCGGACCTACGAGCAGTACTTC.

This clone was seen more than once but under ten times. The genes are TRBV5-6 and TRBJ2-7, with D uncertain. Germline loops: CDR1 SGHDT, CDR2 YYEEEE. This CDR3 is built from 14 residues. Trimming stripped 1 base from V and 2 bases from J, with 10 bases between. The CDR3 region has the DNA TGTGCCAGCAGCTTGATGGACCTGACCTACGAGCAGTACTTC. Translating gives CASSLMDLTYEQYF.

The chain has TRBV7-2 and TRBJ1-3; possible D gene TRBD1, 5 bases. Germline V gene data show CDR1 as SGHTA and CDR2 as FQGNSA. This CDR3 contains 16 residues. V was trimmed by 3 bases and J by 4 bases, leaving 16 bases between them. CDR3 sequence (DNA): TGTGCCAGCAGCTTTAGTGGGGGGAGGGTCGGAAACACCATATATTTT. Amino acids: CASSFSGGRVGNTIYF. Full variable domain (remainder filled in from reference TRBV7-2 and TRBJ1-3): GAGVSQSPSNKVTEKGKDVELRCDPISGHTALYWYRQSLGQGLEFLIYFQGNSAPDKSGLPSDRFSAERTGGSVSTLTIQRTQQEDSAVYLCASSFSGGRVGNTIYFGEGSWLTVV.

J is TRBJ2-7 and V is TRBV7-8; no definite D call. This CDR3 contains 14 residues. In germline, CDR1 is SGHVS, CDR2 FQNEAQ. V shed 1 base and J shed 3 bases, with 10 bases lying between them. The chain's CDR3 is CASSLGARLYEQYF. The CDR3, as DNA: TGTGCCAGCAGCTTAGGCGCCAGGCTCTACGAGCAGTACTTC.

The genes are TRBV10-3 and TRBJ2-1, with no clear D. This CDR3 contains 16 residues. V lost 0 bases and J lost 4, with 13 bases in between. Per germline, CDR1 ENHRY and CDR2 SYGVKD. The CDR3 sequence: CAISESNNPIYNEQFF. In nucleotides, the CDR3 is TGTGCCATCAGTGAGTCTAACAACCCCATATACAATGAGCAGTTCTTC.